This TCR beta chain was sequenced for a study of a mutant IDH1 vaccine in newly diagnosed glioma. Study context: Mean patient age was approximately 40 years; about 62% were male and approximately 40% female.

Comments on this clone: What it binds is not known.

Generated by immunoSEQ multiplex PCR, the TCRdb table keeps only in-frame clones and is missing some. The sample lists under 150,000 clones; almost 90% were seen once. The CDR3 length is 15 residues. Trimming at V came to 4 bases and at J to 3 bases, leaving 9 bases not matched to a gene. Germline CDR1 and CDR2: SGDLS and YYNGEE. The time point is: week 11, during vaccination. Each vaccine dose was 300 ug of mutant IDH1 20-mer peptide, with topical imiquimod. The origin of this receptor is a woman between 50 and 59 years old with glioma. The chain joins TRBV9 to TRBJ2-7; TRBD1 matches at 8 bases. Sequenced here: PBMCs, sampled from a glioma patient whose treatment included an IDH1 peptide vaccine. CDR3 nucleotides: TGTGCCAGCAGCCCTCGGACAGGGTACCGCTACGAGCAGTACTTC. Translating it yields CASSPRTGYRYEQYF.